What follows are 8 T cell receptor beta chains derived from one specimen sequenced in a study of OX40 agonist ivuxolimab in advanced cancers. Measured with immunoSEQ multiplex PCR; TCRdb has only the in-frame clones, and not every one. The table includes fewer than 85,000 clones, over 80% detected once. The sample consisted of CD4+ or CD8+ T cells sorted from blood, taken in a trial of the OX40 agonist ivuxolimab. These receptors were collected from an adult with an advanced solid tumor such as melanoma, head and neck, liver or kidney cancer.

The J gene is TRBJ2-5, the V gene TRBV9; 7 nucleotides match TRBD2. Losses at the gene ends were 7 bases for V and 4 bases for J; bases not matched to a gene: 10. The CDR3 extends over 14 amino acids. Germline V gene data show CDR1 as SGDLS and CDR2 as YYNGEE. In nucleotides, the CDR3 is TGTGCCAGCGGCCAGGCAGGGAGGGGAGAGACCCAGTACTTC. Translated, it gives CASGQAGRGETQYF.

The chain combines TRBV15 with TRBJ2-1; TRBD1 matches at 9 bases. After removal of 3 bases from V and 6 bases from J, the junction contained 15 bases not matched to a gene. CDR1 and CDR2 from the germline V gene are LNHNV and YYDKDF (reference sequence). The CDR3 spans 18 residues. This CDR3 reads CATSSLGQGLGIRNEQFF. CDR3 DNA: TGTGCCACCAGCAGCCTGGGACAGGGATTGGGAATTCGCAATGAGCAGTTCTTC.

This chain connects TRBV10-3 to TRBJ2-7; TRBD2 matches 16 bases. The length of the CDR3 is 17 residues. After removal of 6 bases from V and 8 bases from J, the junction contained 13 bases not matched to a gene. CDR1 ENHRY and CDR2 SYGVKD come from the germline V gene. CDR3 coding DNA: TGTGCCATCAGCCCGGGACTAGCGGGAGGGAGCCTACGTCAGCAGTACTTC. Amino acid sequence: CAISPGLAGGSLRQQYF.

V is TRBV29-1 and J is TRBJ1-2; D remains unclear. This CDR3 contains 13 residues. From germline, CDR1 is SQVTM and CDR2 ANQGSEA. Trimming took 4 bases from V and 0 from J, leaving 9 bases between them. This CDR3 reads CSVAAPANYGYTF. The CDR3 DNA reads as TGCAGCGTTGCGGCTCCAGCTAACTATGGCTACACCTTC. The full variable domain, in which reference TRBV29-1 and TRBJ1-2 provide the parts outside the CDR3, is SAVISQKPSRDICQRGTSLTIQCQVDSQVTMMFWYRQQPGQSLTLIATANQGSEATYESGFVIDKFPISRPNLTFSTLTVSNMSPEDSSIYLCSVAAPANYGYTFGSGTRLTVV.

The rearrangement uses TRBV6-4 and TRBJ2-5; 14 bases fit TRBD2. With the DNA end fitting TRBJ2-7 better, the J assignment may be wrong. Germline V gene data show CDR1 as MRHNA and CDR2 as SNTAGT. The CDR3 sequence is 15 residues long. The CDR3 DNA reads TGTGCCAGCCACGGGACTAGCGGGAGATGGAGCGAGCAGTACTTC. Translated, it gives CASHGTSGRWSEQYF.

The CDR3 sequence is CASRKTGNGNTIYF. The CDR3 nucleotides read TGTGCCAGCAGAAAGACAGGGAATGGAAACACCATATATTTT. The genes are TRBV27 and TRBJ1-3; 7 bases are shared with TRBD1. This CDR3 is built from 14 residues. With V trimmed by 6 bases and J by 3 bases, 5 bases remained unmatched. Germline loops: CDR1 MNHEY, CDR2 SMNVEV (reference sequence).

This chain joins TRBV5-1 and TRBJ2-7; D is unclear. Germline CDR1 is SGHRS and CDR2 is YFSETQ. CDR3 length: 16 residues. Trimming took off 4 bases at V and 6 bases at J, with 23 bases between the two ends. The CDR3 region has the DNA TGCGCCAGCAGCCTGGAGCCTGCCATCGCCGGGCTCGAGCAGTACTTC. Translation: CASSLEPAIAGLEQYF.

The chain uses TRBV1 and TRBJ2-7; the D call in the table, TRBD2, was not verified against the DNA. TRBV1 is termed a pseudogene. CDR3 length equals 19 residues. This CDR3 reads CTSSQDRGTSGDDAYEQYF. The CDR3 nucleotides read TGCACCAGCAGCCAGGATCGGGGTACTAGCGGGGATGACGCCTACGAGCAGTACTTC.